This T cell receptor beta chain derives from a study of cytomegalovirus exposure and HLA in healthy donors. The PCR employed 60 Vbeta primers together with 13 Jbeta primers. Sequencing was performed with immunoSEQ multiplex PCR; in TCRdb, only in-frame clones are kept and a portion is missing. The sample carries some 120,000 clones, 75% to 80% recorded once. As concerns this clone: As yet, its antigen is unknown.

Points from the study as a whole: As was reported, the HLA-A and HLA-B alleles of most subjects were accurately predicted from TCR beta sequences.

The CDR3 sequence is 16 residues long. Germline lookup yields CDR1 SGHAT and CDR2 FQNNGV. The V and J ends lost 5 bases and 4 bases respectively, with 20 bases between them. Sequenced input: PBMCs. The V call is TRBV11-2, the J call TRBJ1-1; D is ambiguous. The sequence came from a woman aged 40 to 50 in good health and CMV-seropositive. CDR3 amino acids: CASSVRPGRGGTEAFF. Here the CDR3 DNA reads TGTGCCAGCAGCGTTAGACCAGGACGGGGTGGCACTGAAGCTTTCTTT. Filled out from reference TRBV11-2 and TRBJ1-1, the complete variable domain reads EAGVAQSPRYKIIEKRQSVAFWCNPISGHATLYWYQQILGQGPKLLIQFQNNGVVDDSQLPKDRFSAERLKGVDSTLKIQPAKLEDSAVYLCASSVRPGRGGTEAFFGQGTRLTVV.